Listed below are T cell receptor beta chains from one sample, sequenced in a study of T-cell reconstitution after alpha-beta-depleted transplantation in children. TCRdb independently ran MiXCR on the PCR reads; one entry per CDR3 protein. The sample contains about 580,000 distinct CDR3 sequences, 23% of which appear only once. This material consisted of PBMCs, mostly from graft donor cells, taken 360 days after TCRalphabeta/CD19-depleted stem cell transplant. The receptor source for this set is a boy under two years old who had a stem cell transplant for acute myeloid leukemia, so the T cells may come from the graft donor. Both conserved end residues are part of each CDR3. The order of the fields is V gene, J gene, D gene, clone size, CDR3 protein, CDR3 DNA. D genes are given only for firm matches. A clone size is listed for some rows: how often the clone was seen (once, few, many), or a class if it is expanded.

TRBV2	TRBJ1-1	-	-	CGTCEARNTEAFF	TGTGGCACCTGTGAAGCGCGGAACACTGAAGCTTTCTTT
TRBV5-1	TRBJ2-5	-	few	CASSFPSMLASQETQYF	TGCGCCAGCAGCTTCCCATCGATGTTGGCTAGCCAAGAGACCCAGTACTTC
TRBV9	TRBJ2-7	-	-	CASSAVSGGLYEQYF	TGTGCCAGCAGCGCCGTCTCCGGGGGCCTTTACGAGCAGTACTTC
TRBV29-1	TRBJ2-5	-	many	CSVEKAFGSEETQYF	TGCAGCGTTGAAAAGGCGTTTGGCAGCGAAGAGACCCAGTACTTC
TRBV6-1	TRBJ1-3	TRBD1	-	CASSPDRGQNTIYF	TGTGCCAGCAGTCCCGACAGGGGACAAAACACCATATATTTT
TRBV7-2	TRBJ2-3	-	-	CASSTSPHKTDTQYF	TGTGCCAGCAGCACCAGCCCTCATAAGACAGATACGCAGTATTTT
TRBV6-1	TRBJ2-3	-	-	CASGRRRTDTQYF	TGTGCCAGCGGACGGCGCCGCACAGATACGCAGTATTTT
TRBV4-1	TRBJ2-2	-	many	CASSQEQPNTGELFF	TGCGCCAGCAGCCAAGAACAACCGAACACCGGGGAGCTGTTTTTT
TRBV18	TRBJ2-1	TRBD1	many	CASSPTGDDNEQFF	TGTGCCAGCTCACCGACAGGGGATGACAATGAGCAGTTCTTC
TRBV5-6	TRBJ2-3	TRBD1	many	CASSLVRDRITDTQYF	TGTGCCAGCAGCTTGGTCCGGGACAGGATCACAGATACGCAGTATTTT
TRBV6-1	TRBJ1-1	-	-	CATISGRHENTEAFF	TGTGCCACCATCTCGGGGCGACACGAGAACACTGAAGCTTTCTTT
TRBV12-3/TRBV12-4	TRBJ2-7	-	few	CASSLVWGDSSYEQYF	TGTGCCAGCAGTTTGGTTTGGGGGGACAGCTCCTACGAGCAGTACTTC
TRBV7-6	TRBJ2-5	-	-	CASSDRTVQETQYF	TGTGCCAGCAGCGATAGGACAGTCCAAGAGACCCAGTACTTC
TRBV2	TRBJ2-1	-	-	CASSNTPGQFF	TGTGCCAGCAGTAACACCCCCGGGCAGTTCTTC
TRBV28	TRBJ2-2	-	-	CASSRSTGSANTGELFF	TGTGCCAGCAGCCGCTCCACTGGTTCCGCGAACACCGGGGAGCTGTTTTTT
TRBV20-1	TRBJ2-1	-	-	CSAGAPVDEQFF	TGCAGTGCTGGGGCCCCGGTAGATGAGCAGTTCTTC
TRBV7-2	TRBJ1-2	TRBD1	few	CASSTTGPYGYTF	TGTGCCAGCAGCACGACAGGGCCCTATGGCTACACCTTC
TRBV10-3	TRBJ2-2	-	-	CAISYRDRTGELFF	TGTGCCATCAGTTACCGGGACCGCACCGGGGAGCTGTTTTTT
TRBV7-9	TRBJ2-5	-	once	CASSLGGRLYQETQYF	TGTGCCAGCAGCTTAGGCGGCAGGTTGTACCAAGAGACCCAGTACTTC
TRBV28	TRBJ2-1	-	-	CASTSSLPSEQFF	TGTGCCAGCACCTCCTCCCTCCCGAGTGAGCAGTTCTTC
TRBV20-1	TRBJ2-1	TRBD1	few	CSANPGTGEGEQFF	TGCAGTGCTAACCCCGGGACAGGCGAAGGGGAGCAGTTCTTC
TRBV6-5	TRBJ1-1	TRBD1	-	CASSYTQGSAFF	TGTGCCAGCAGTTACACACAGGGGTCAGCTTTCTTT
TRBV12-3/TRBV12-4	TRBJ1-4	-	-	CASSLYLTTNEKLFF	TGTGCCAGCAGTTTATACTTGACTACTAATGAAAAACTGTTTTTT
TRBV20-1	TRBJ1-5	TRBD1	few	CSARDGGTGSQPQHF	TGCAGTGCTAGAGATGGGGGGACAGGGAGTCAGCCCCAGCATTTT
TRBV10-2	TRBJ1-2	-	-	CASSESDRTMNYGYTF	TGCGCCAGCAGTGAGTCTGACCGCACCATGAACTATGGCTACACCTTC
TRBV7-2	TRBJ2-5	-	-	CASSLGPISGETQYF	TGTGCCAGCAGCTTAGGACCGATAAGCGGAGAGACCCAGTACTTC
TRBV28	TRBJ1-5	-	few	CASSPGAYSNQPQHF	TGTGCCAGCAGCCCGGGAGCTTATAGCAATCAGCCCCAGCATTTT
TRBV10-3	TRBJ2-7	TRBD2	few	CAISGGAGGASYEQYF	TGTGCCATCAGTGGAGGAGCGGGGGGGGCTTCCTACGAGCAGTACTTC
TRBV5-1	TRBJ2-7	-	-	CASSNQGDFLLQYEQYF	TGCGCCAGCAGCAACCAAGGGGACTTTTTACTACAATACGAGCAGTACTTC
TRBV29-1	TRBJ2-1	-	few	CSVHRVQTPSEQFF	TGCAGCGTCCACAGGGTGCAGACCCCTAGTGAGCAGTTCTTC
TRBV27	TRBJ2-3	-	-	CASSFVAQGTQYF	TGTGCCAGCAGTTTCGTAGCCCAAGGGACGCAGTATTTT
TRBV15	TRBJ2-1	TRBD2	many	CATSRDFGRGGLGNEQFF	TGTGCCACCAGCAGAGATTTCGGGCGGGGAGGGTTAGGCAATGAGCAGTTCTTC
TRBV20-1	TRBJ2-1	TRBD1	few	CSATPGQGLNEQFF	TGCAGTGCTACCCCGGGACAGGGGCTGAATGAGCAGTTCTTC
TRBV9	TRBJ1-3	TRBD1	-	CASSASGGSGNTIYF	TGTGCCAGCAGCGCTTCAGGGGGGTCTGGAAACACCATATATTTT
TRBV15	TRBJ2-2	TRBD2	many	CATSRLAGNTGELFF	TGTGCCACCAGCAGACTAGCGGGGAACACCGGGGAGCTGTTTTTT
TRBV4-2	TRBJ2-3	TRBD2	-	CASSYGLAGGPSTDTQYF	TGTGCCAGCAGCTACGGACTAGCGGGGGGCCCTAGCACAGATACGCAGTATTTT
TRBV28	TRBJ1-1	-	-	CASSSNRAFF	TGTGCCAGCAGCTCAAACCGAGCTTTCTTT
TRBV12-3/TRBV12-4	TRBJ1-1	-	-	CASQRGAGSEAFF	TGTGCCAGTCAGCGGGGGGCGGGGTCTGAAGCTTTCTTT
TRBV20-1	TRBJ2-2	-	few	CSARAGVPPRGLTELFF	TGCAGTGCTAGAGCGGGAGTGCCGCCAAGAGGTCTTACGGAGCTGTTTTTT
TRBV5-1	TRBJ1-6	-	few	CASSQSGESPLHF	TGCGCCAGCAGCCAGTCAGGAGAGTCACCCCTCCACTTT
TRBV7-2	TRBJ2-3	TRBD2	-	CASSSYPSGGPTDTQYF	TGTGCCAGCAGCTCGTATCCTAGCGGGGGACCCACAGATACGCAGTATTTT
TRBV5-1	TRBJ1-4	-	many	CASRTGPTNEKLFF	TGCGCCAGCCGAACAGGACCAACTAATGAAAAACTGTTTTTT